The 13 T cell receptor beta chains below come from one sample, sequenced in a study of blood T cells in healthy people across ages. The authors ran a second PCR of 7 to 11 cycles using a sample-barcoded 5' primer and a J-beta primer mix. TCRdb itself ran the 5' RACE reads through MiXCR, one entry per CDR3 protein. The sample yields more than 750,000 distinct CDR3 sequences, almost 30% seen once. These same records also appear under a second study, on T cells of mothers and their children.

Specimen: blood. The origin of the receptors is a woman aged 40 to 55 in good health.

This clonotype was picked up a small number of times. The chain carries TRBV7-8 and TRBJ2-2, with 7 nucleotides matching TRBD1. Germline loops: CDR1 SGHVS, CDR2 FQNEAQ. The CDR3 sequence is 16 residues long. Germline trimming cut 5 bases from V and 0 bases from J; bases unmatched to any gene: 6. For the CDR3, the DNA is TGTGCCAGCAGCCAAACCGGGACAGCGAACACCGGGGAGCTGTTTTTT. Its protein is CASSQTGTANTGELFF.

Concerning this clonotype itself: One end of the junction varies from germline; a read error may be responsible. J is TRBJ2-2 and V is TRBV27, with D unresolved. This CDR3 is built from 14 residues. Looked up from germline, CDR1 is MNHEY and CDR2 is SMNVEV (reference sequence). The CDR3 DNA is TGTGTCAGCAGTTTTGGCGGAAATACCGGGGAGCTGTTTTTT. This codes for CVSSFGGNTGELFF.

This clonotype was found many times. V and J are TRBV5-1 and TRBJ2-1; D might be TRBD2 (6 bases). V lost 2 bases and J lost 5, with 11 bases in between. The CDR3 totals 14 residues. CDR1 is SGHRS, CDR2 YFSETQ, per germline. CDR3 region: CASSFLGGDNEQFF. The CDR3 DNA sequence: TGCGCCAGCAGCTTCCTCGGGGGTGACAATGAGCAGTTCTTC. Full variable domain (rest looked up from reference TRBV5-1 and TRBJ2-1): KAGVTQTPRYLIKTRGQQVTLSCSPISGHRSVSWYQQTPGQGLQFLFEYFSETQRNKGNFPGRFSGRQFSNSRSEMNVSTLELGDSALYLCASSFLGGDNEQFFGPGTRLTVL.

The V gene is TRBV10-3, the J gene TRBJ2-5; 7 bases fit TRBD1. The end of the DNA aligns better with TRBJ2-7, so the J call may be wrong. CDR1 ENHRY and CDR2 SYGVKD come from the germline V gene. There are 14 residues in the CDR3. The CDR3 loop reads CAISEEGQFYEQYF. CDR3 nucleotide sequence: TGTGCCATCAGTGAGGAGGGACAGTTTTACGAGCAGTACTTC.

The DNA of the CDR3 is TGTGCCAGCAGTTTCCCAGGGATGAGGACTGAAGCTTTCTTT. Amino acids: CASSFPGMRTEAFF. The chain recombines TRBV12-3 or TRBV12-4 with TRBJ1-1; possible D gene TRBD1, 5 bases. The V gene lost 3 bases and the J gene lost 5 bases, with 13 bases spanning the gap. The CDR3 length is 14 residues.

This clonotype appeared a few times. This CDR3 reads CASSSSRARKSFGSVNTEAFF. The CDR3 region has the DNA TGTGCCAGCAGTTCCTCCCGGGCCAGAAAGTCGTTTGGGTCGGTGAACACTGAAGCTTTCTTT. The chain combines TRBV12-3 or TRBV12-4 with TRBJ1-1, with unresolved D. This CDR3 spans 21 amino acids. Trimming removed 4 bases from V and 0 bases from J, with 30 bases in between.

This clonotype was counted at least ten times. The genes are TRBV7-6 and TRBJ2-3; 7 positions match TRBD1. V dropped 5 bases and J dropped 3; count of bases not matched to a gene: 17. Germline V lookup: CDR1 SGHVS, CDR2 FNYEAQ. The CDR3 is made up of 18 amino acids. CDR3 coding DNA: TGTGCCAGCAGCCGTCTTACGGGACAGTTAAGGGGTACAGATACGCAGTATTTT. The encoded protein is CASSRLTGQLRGTDTQYF.

This clonotype was picked up one time. A much larger clone differs from this one at a single base, so this may be a read error. This chain joins TRBV6-1 and TRBJ1-5; D call uncertain. CDR1 MNHNS and CDR2 SASEGT come from the germline V gene. V shed 6 bases and J shed 9 bases, with 21 bases lying between them. This CDR3 region has 15 residues. In DNA, the CDR3 is TGTGCCAGCAGCGGCCTTTTACGGACCGATCGGCCCCAGCATTTT. This codes for CASSGLLRTDRPQHF.

In its sample, this clonotype was seen many times. The V gene is TRBV7-2, the J gene TRBJ1-1, with D perhaps matching TRBD1 (6 bases). Germline V CDR1 and CDR2: SGHTA, FQGNSA. The V and J ends lost 2 bases and 1 base respectively, with 8 bases between them. This CDR3 has 14 residues. The CDR3 DNA reads TGTGCCAGCAGCTTACCAGGGGCGAACACTGAAGCTTTCTTT. Amino acid sequence: CASSLPGANTEAFF.

Many counts were recorded for this clonotype. The rearrangement uses TRBV29-1 and TRBJ2-3; 7 bases agree with TRBD2. The V segment lost 3 bases and the J segment 2 bases; nucleotides outside the gene matches: 5. CDR1 is SQVTM, CDR2 ANQGSEA, per germline. This CDR3 has 14 amino acids. CDR3 sequence (DNA): TGCAGCGTTGACCGGGGGGTATTCACAGATACGCAGTATTTT. Amino acids: CSVDRGVFTDTQYF.

This clonotype was seen more than once but under ten times. This sequence joins TRBV4-1 and TRBJ2-7; tentatively, D is TRBD2 (5 bases). The germline V gene encodes CDR1 MGHRA and CDR2 YSYEKL. The CDR3 has 16 residues. V lost 0 bases and J 3 bases, leaving 15 bases between the germline ends. The CDR3 DNA is TGCGCCAGCAGCCAAGAAGGAGGAGCGATGGGCTACGAGCAGTACTTC. Translating it yields CASSQEGGAMGYEQYF.

This clonotype was observed a few times. The V and J genes are TRBV28 and TRBJ2-5; 13 nucleotides align to TRBD2. The CDR3 loop spans 15 amino acids. With 6 bases clipped from V and 2 bases from J, the junction kept 3 bases outside the gene matches. The V gene's germline CDR1 is MDHEN and CDR2 SYDVKM. CDR3 residues: CASRTSGGPQETQYF. The CDR3 DNA is TGTGCCAGCAGGACTAGCGGGGGGCCACAAGAGACCCAGTACTTC.

The chain uses TRBV4-2 and TRBJ1-2; perhaps TRBD1 as D (6 bases). Germline V gene sequence: CDR1 LGHNA, CDR2 YNFKEQ. V dropped 1 base and J dropped 3 bases, with 15 bases sitting between them. This CDR3 is 16 amino acids long. The CDR3 reads CASSQGRGTVDYGYTF. The CDR3 DNA is TGTGCCAGCAGCCAAGGGAGGGGGACGGTCGACTATGGCTACACCTTC.